The clone carrying this T cell receptor (beta chain) occurred a few times. Its antigen is unidentified. The sample belongs to a study of OX40 agonist ivuxolimab in advanced cancers. General study results and limits: In the 0.1 to 3.0 mg/kg range, CD4+ and CD8+ blood T cells had expanded clonally by week 6.

This CDR3 comprises 13 residues. V lost 4 bases, J lost 3 bases, and 10 bases lay in between. The germline V gene has CDR1 SGDLS and CDR2 YYNGEE. TCRdb's copy holds only in-frame clones and misses some; the assay was immunoSEQ multiplex PCR. The sample includes tens of thousands of clones, nearly 80% seen only once; the top ten take 16%. The chain uses TRBV9 and TRBJ1-2; no firm D call. This TCR came from an adult with an advanced solid tumor such as melanoma, head and neck, liver or kidney cancer. This specimen was CD4+ or CD8+ T cells sorted from blood, taken in a trial of the OX40 agonist ivuxolimab. The CDR3 DNA reads as TGTGCCAGCAGCTCTATACGGCACTATGGCTACACCTTC. Protein sequence: CASSSIRHYGYTF.